This T cell receptor delta chain was identified in a study of gamma-delta chains in newborns, infants, children. Study at large: Microbial exposure reportedly drives polyclonal innate γδ T cell expansion after birth.

V lost 0 bases and J lost 0; bases outside the gene matches: 3. Germline V gene sequence: CDR1 GEAIGNYY, CDR2 EKD. CDR3 length equals 19 residues. TCRdb reprocessed the reads using CATT. The table includes 14,000 to 15,000 delta-chain clones, roughly 7.7% detected once. By frequency in the sample, this clone is medium-sized. Other nucleotide sequences in the sample specify the same CDR3. The sequenced material came from blood. The source is a child who was a newborn, infant or young child, either healthy, febrile or measles-vaccinated (not recorded which). This chain uses TRDV2 with TRDJ3; 11 positions agree with TRDD3. The chain's CDR3 is CACDTYWGISSWDTRQMFF. The CDR3 region has the DNA TGTGCCTGTGACACCTACTGGGGGATAAGCTCCTGGGACACCCGACAGATGTTTTTC.